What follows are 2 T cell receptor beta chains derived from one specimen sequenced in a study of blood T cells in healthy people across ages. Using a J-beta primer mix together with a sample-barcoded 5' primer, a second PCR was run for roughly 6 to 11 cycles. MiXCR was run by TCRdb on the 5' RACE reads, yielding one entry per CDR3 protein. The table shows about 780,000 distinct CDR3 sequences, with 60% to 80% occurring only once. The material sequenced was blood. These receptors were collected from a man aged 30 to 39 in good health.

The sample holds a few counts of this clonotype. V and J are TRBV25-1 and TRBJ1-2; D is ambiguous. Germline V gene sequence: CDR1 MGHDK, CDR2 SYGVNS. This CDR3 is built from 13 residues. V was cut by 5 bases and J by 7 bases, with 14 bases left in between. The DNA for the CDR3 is TGTGCCAGCAGTCCCCTGGACCTGGGTGGCTACACCTTC. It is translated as CASSPLDLGGYTF.

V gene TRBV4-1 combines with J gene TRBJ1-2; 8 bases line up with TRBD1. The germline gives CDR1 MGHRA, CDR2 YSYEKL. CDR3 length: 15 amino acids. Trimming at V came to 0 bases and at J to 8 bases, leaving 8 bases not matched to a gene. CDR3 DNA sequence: TGCGCCAGCAGCCAAGATTCCAACAGGGGGAGCGGCTACACCTTC. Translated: CASSQDSNRGSGYTF.